The 29 T cell receptor beta chains below come from one sample, sequenced in a study of blood T cell repertoires in COVID-19. Data came from immunoSEQ multiplex PCR; TCRdb stores just in-frame clones and leaves some out. The profile covers some 73,000 clones, with roughly four fifths appearing a single time and 28% taken by the ten largest. The sequenced sample consisted of peripheral blood. The receptors shown here come from a human donor in a cohort sampled during active COVID-19.

This clone was detected only once. V gene TRBV5-4 combines with J gene TRBJ2-1, with TRBD2 as a possible D gene (6 bases). This CDR3 is built from 15 residues. Germline V gene data show CDR1 as SGHNT and CDR2 as YYREEE (reference sequence). V lost 4 bases, J lost 4 bases, and 15 bases lay in between. The CDR3 nucleotides read TGTGCCAGCAGCACGGGAGAGGGGACGTACAATGAGCAGTTCTTC. Residues: CASSTGEGTYNEQFF.

The chain combines TRBV11-3 with TRBJ2-1; 8 positions agree with TRBD2. The germline CDR1 and CDR2 sequences are SGHNT and YENEEA. The ends lost 4 bases at V and 4 bases at J; junction bases unmatched: 6. The CDR3 runs to 15 residues. Written as DNA, the CDR3 is TGTGCCAGCAGCTCCGCGGGGGGCCCTTACAATGAGCAGTTCTTC. This encodes CASSSAGGPYNEQFF.

This rearrangement joins TRBV18 to TRBJ2-7, with 7 bases fitting TRBD2. This CDR3 region has 13 residues. Losses at the gene ends were 3 bases for V and 3 bases for J; bases not matched to a gene: 2. The germline V gene encodes CDR1 KGHSH and CDR2 LQKENI. This chain's CDR3 is CASSPGGVYEQYF. CDR3 bases: TGTGCCAGCTCACCGGGAGGGGTCTACGAGCAGTACTTC. The whole variable domain, remainder taken from reference TRBV18 and TRBJ2-7, is NAGVMQNPRHLVRRRGQEARLRCSPMKGHSHVYWYRQLPEEGLKFMVYLQKENIIDESGMPKERFSAEFPKEGPSILRIQQVVRGDSAAYFCASSPGGVYEQYFGPGTRLTVT.

The rearrangement links TRBV6-6 to TRBJ1-5; TRBD1 aligns across 8 bases. V was clipped by 2 bases and J by 6 bases; unmatched bases: 3. CDR1 and CDR2 from the germline V gene are MNHNY and SVGAGI (reference sequence). This CDR3 has 14 amino acids. The CDR3, as DNA: TGTGCCAGCAGTTACGCAGGGGGCAGTCAGCCCCAGCATTTT. Its translation: CASSYAGGSQPQHF.

The chain uses TRBV27 and TRBJ2-6; D call uncertain. The CDR3 consists of 13 residues. Trimming took 5 bases from V and 0 from J, leaving 2 bases between them. CDR1 is MNHEY and CDR2 is SMNVEV in the germline V gene (reference sequence). The CDR3 DNA sequence: TGTGCCAGCAGTCGCTCTGGGGCCAACGTCCTGACTTTC. Translated: CASSRSGANVLTF.

The chain couples TRBV5-1 to TRBJ2-3; tentatively, D is TRBD1 (5 bases). Germline assignment: CDR1 SGHRS and CDR2 YFSETQ. The CDR3 is 15 amino acids. Deletions cut 0 bases from V and 1 base from J, with 9 bases between. This chain's CDR3 is CASSLEGVRTDTQYF. The CDR3 DNA follows: TGCGCCAGCAGCTTGGAAGGGGTCCGCACAGATACGCAGTATTTT.

This chain joins TRBV7-9 and TRBJ2-5; D is perhaps TRBD2 (5 bases). Trimming pared 1 base from V and 4 bases from J, leaving 10 bases between. CDR3 length: 14 amino acids. CDR1 is SEHNR and CDR2 is FQNEAQ in the germline V gene (reference sequence). CDR3 bases: TGTGCCAGCAGCTTAGTCGGGGTACGAGAGACCCAGTACTTC. Translating gives CASSLVGVRETQYF.

This clone was counted only a few times. The CDR3 DNA sequence: TGTGCCAGCAGCGTGGGACAGGGTGGGGAAGCTTTCTTT. Protein sequence: CASSVGQGGEAFF. The chain employs TRBV7-9 and TRBJ1-1, with TRBD1 matching over 9 bases. The germline CDR1 and CDR2 sequences are SEHNR and FQNEAQ (reference sequence). The CDR3 is 13 amino acids. V trimming: 5 bases; J trimming: 8 bases; junction bases outside the gene matches: 6.

The J gene is TRBJ2-3, the V gene TRBV6-1; the D call may be TRBD1 or TRBD2 (5 bases each). Trimming cost V 6 bases and J 5 bases, with 12 bases left between them. This CDR3 is 13 amino acids long. The germline V gene has CDR1 MNHNS and CDR2 SASEGT. CDR3 in amino acids: CASRELGVDTQYF. DNA for the CDR3: TGTGCCAGCAGAGAACTAGGGGTAGATACGCAGTATTTT.

Concerning this clone: At one end the junction does not follow the germline gene, possibly because of a read error. The chain links TRBV4-2 to TRBJ1-1, with D uncertain. The CDR3 is made up of 12 amino acids. Germline V gene data show CDR1 as LGHNA and CDR2 as YNFKEQ. CDR3 residues: CASNQNGAEAFF. In DNA, the CDR3 is TGTGCCAGCAACCAAAACGGGGCTGAAGCTTTCTTT.

This clone has only a few counts. J is TRBJ2-3 and V is TRBV18; TRBD1 aligns across 8 bases. In germline, CDR1 is KGHSH, CDR2 LQKENI. The V segment lost 5 bases and the J segment 4 bases; nucleotides outside the gene matches: 11. The CDR3 is 16 residues long. This CDR3 is CASSSSGQGGADTQYF. CDR3 coding DNA: TGTGCCAGCTCATCATCCGGACAGGGCGGGGCAGATACGCAGTATTTT.

The rearrangement uses TRBV28 and TRBJ1-5; possibly TRBD1 for D (6 bases). The CDR3 length is 17 residues. Germline CDR1 MDHEN, CDR2 SYDVKM. V lost 2 bases and J lost 6, with 20 bases in between. The CDR3 DNA reads TGTGCCAGCAGTTTAATGGGGGAGGGAGGGGGTTTTCAGCCCCAGCATTTT. This encodes CASSLMGEGGGFQPQHF.

This clone has only a few counts. The V call is TRBV6-6, the J call TRBJ1-3; weak D call: TRBD1 (5 bases). The CDR3 is made up of 13 amino acids. Germline V gene sequence: CDR1 MNHNY, CDR2 SVGAGI (reference sequence). The germline V and J ends were trimmed by 5 bases and 4 bases, with 9 bases remaining between them. DNA of the CDR3: TGTGCCAGCAGTCTGGGACTGGGAAACACCATATATTTT. Translated: CASSLGLGNTIYF.

The sample holds one count of this clone. The chain carries TRBV2 and TRBJ1-1; D is possibly TRBD1 (6 bases). V was trimmed by 3 bases and J by 4 bases, leaving 21 bases between them. This CDR3 region has 17 residues. From germline, CDR1 is SNHLY and CDR2 FYNNEI. DNA of the CDR3: TGTGCCAGCAGTGATAGGCTCCTTGGGGGCTCGGGCACTGAAGCTTTCTTT. Protein: CASSDRLLGGSGTEAFF.

This clone was seen a few times. The CDR3, as DNA: TGTGCCAGCAGTTACTCGGATCTGAGGGTGAAACTGTTTTTT. It specifies CASSYSDLRVKLFF. This chain connects TRBV6-6 to TRBJ1-4, with D uncertain. Germline V gives CDR1 MNHNY, CDR2 SVGAGI (reference sequence). This CDR3 is 14 amino acids long. V gave up 0 bases and J gave up 11 bases, with 13 bases separating them.

CDR3 loop: CASRSGNNSPLHF. DNA of the CDR3: TGTGCCAGCAGATCCGGGAATAATTCACCCCTCCACTTT. V usage is TRBV27 and J usage is TRBJ1-6; unclear D gene. Trimming stripped 6 bases from V and 5 bases from J, with 8 bases between. The germline CDR1 and CDR2 sequences are MNHEY and SMNVEV (reference sequence). The CDR3 consists of 13 residues.

V is TRBV28 and J is TRBJ2-3, with 10 bases matching TRBD2. The junction had 10 bases not matched to a gene; V was cut back by 6 bases and J by 4 bases. The V gene's germline CDR1 is MDHEN and CDR2 SYDVKM. The CDR3 sequence is 16 residues long. DNA of the CDR3: TGTGCCAGCAGCCCCTACCCTAGCGGGGGAGCAGATACGCAGTATTTT. This translates into CASSPYPSGGADTQYF.

In its sample, this clone was seen once. The genes are TRBV6-6 and TRBJ1-2; 7 nucleotides align to TRBD1. V dropped 6 bases and J dropped 7; count of bases not matched to a gene: 2. The CDR3 spans 11 residues. Germline V gives CDR1 MNHNY, CDR2 SVGAGI (reference sequence). The CDR3 sequence: CASRDRAGYTF. Written as DNA, the CDR3 is TGTGCCAGCAGAGACAGGGCTGGCTACACCTTC.

V is TRBV2 and J is TRBJ2-5, with D perhaps TRBD2 (6 bases). This CDR3 contains 16 residues. V lost 0 bases and J lost 4, with 15 bases in between. In germline, CDR1 is SNHLY, CDR2 FYNNEI. This CDR3 is CASSEARGLMLETQYF. The DNA of the CDR3 is TGTGCCAGCAGTGAAGCGCGGGGCCTGATGTTAGAGACCCAGTACTTC.

The V gene is TRBV9, the J gene TRBJ2-1; TRBD2 agrees at 8 bases. The J segment lost 10 bases and the V segment lost 3 bases, leaving 9 bases of the junction unmatched. CDR1 SGDLS and CDR2 YYNGEE come from the germline V gene. The CDR3 runs to 14 residues. CDR3 in amino acids: CASSAPARGEEQFF. CDR3 DNA: TGTGCCAGCAGCGCGCCTGCGCGGGGGGAAGAGCAGTTCTTC.

This clone has a count of ten or more. The genes are TRBV7-6 and TRBJ1-4; D unresolved. The CDR3 has 14 residues. The V and J ends lost 3 bases and 2 bases respectively, with 7 bases between them. Germline CDR1 is SGHVS and CDR2 is FNYEAQ. CDR3 nucleotides: TGTGCCAGCAGCTTCGAGGAGACTAATGAAAAACTGTTTTTT. Protein: CASSFEETNEKLFF. Drawing the rest from reference TRBV7-6 and TRBJ1-4, the complete variable domain is GAGVSQSPRYKVTKRGQDVALRCDPISGHVSLYWYRQALGQGPEFLTYFNYEAQQDKSGLPNDRFSAERPEGSISTLTIQRTEQRDSAMYRCASSFEETNEKLFFGSGTQLSVL.

The count of this clone is one. The chain is built from TRBV6-5 and TRBJ1-2, with D perhaps matching TRBD1 (5 bases). The CDR3 loop spans 14 amino acids. Trimming took off 8 bases at V and 0 bases at J, with 13 bases between the two ends. CDR1 is MNHEY and CDR2 is SVGAGI in the germline V gene. CDR3 DNA sequence: TGTGCCAGCTCTCCCGGGGGAACTAACTATGGCTACACCTTC. Amino acid sequence: CASSPGGTNYGYTF.

The gene calls are TRBV12-5 and TRBJ2-7; 10 bases align to TRBD1. V was clipped by 6 bases and J by 4 bases; unmatched bases: 15. This CDR3 is built from 17 residues. The germline CDR1 and CDR2 sequences are LGHNT and FRNRAP. The DNA of the CDR3 is TGTGCTAGTGGCCGGGGTATTATGGGACAGGGGAGGTACGAGCAGTACTTC. It encodes CASGRGIMGQGRYEQYF.

The gene calls are TRBV3-1 (or the pseudogene TRBV3-2) and TRBJ2-2, with 10 bases matching TRBD1. V trimming: 5 bases; J trimming: 4 bases; junction bases outside the gene matches: 16. Germline V gives CDR1 LGHDT, CDR2 YNNKEL (reference sequence). The CDR3 spans 19 residues. Here the CDR3 DNA reads TGTGCCAGCAGCTCAAGACGGGACAGGGGTCTTCTGGGCACCGGGGAGCTGTTTTTT. This gives the protein CASSSRRDRGLLGTGELFF.

The rearrangement uses TRBV7-9 and TRBJ1-5; D remains ambiguous. The V gene lost 1 base and the J gene lost 5 bases, with 9 bases spanning the gap. The CDR3 contains 14 residues. CDR1 SEHNR and CDR2 FQNEAQ come from the germline V gene (reference sequence). CDR3 in amino acids: CASSLGGSDQPQHF. In DNA form, the CDR3 reads TGTGCCAGCAGCTTAGGTGGCAGTGATCAGCCCCAGCATTTT. The variable domain in full, with the rest retrieved from reference TRBV7-9 and TRBJ1-5, is DTGVSQNPRHKITKRGQNVTFRCDPISEHNRLYWYRQTLGQGPEFLTYFQNEAQLEKSRLLSDRFSAERPKGSFSTLEIQRTEQGDSAMYLCASSLGGSDQPQHFGDGTRLSIL.

The rearrangement links TRBV27 to TRBJ1-2, with a weak D call TRBD1 (6 bases). The CDR3 consists of 13 residues. Per germline, CDR1 MNHEY and CDR2 SMNVEV (reference sequence). V gave up 2 bases and J gave up 7 bases, with 11 bases separating them. The CDR3 region has the DNA TGTGCCAGCAGTTTACAGGGGAGCGGTGGCTACACCTTC. Amino acids: CASSLQGSGGYTF.

This rearrangement joins TRBV23-1 to TRBJ2-3, with TRBD2 matching over 10 bases. TRBV23-1 is filed as an ORF, its function uncertain. The CDR3 is 17 residues long. V was pared by 2 bases and J by 1 base, with 6 bases of the junction left unmatched. The CDR3 region has the DNA TGCGCCAGCAGTCAAGTCCTAGCGGGGGTTCGCACAGATACGCAGTATTTT. This gives the protein CASSQVLAGVRTDTQYF.

The chain recombines TRBV7-9 with TRBJ2-2, with D possibly TRBD1 on 5 matching bases. The germline CDR1 and CDR2 sequences are SEHNR and FQNEAQ (reference sequence). The CDR3 has 16 residues. Trimming cost V 1 base and J 6 bases, with 15 bases left between them. The CDR3 region is CASSLEDTRAAGELFF. As DNA, the CDR3 is TGTGCCAGCAGCTTAGAGGACACCCGTGCAGCCGGGGAGCTGTTTTTT.

The chain uses TRBV5-5 and TRBJ2-2; D unresolved. The CDR3 loop spans 14 amino acids. Germline lookup yields CDR1 SGHKS and CDR2 YYEKEE (reference sequence). V was shortened by 3 bases and J by 3 bases, with 9 bases between the two germline ends. The DNA of the CDR3 is TGTGCCAGCAGCTCGCCAACAGACACCGGGGAGCTGTTTTTT. Residues: CASSSPTDTGELFF.